These 25 T cell receptor beta chains share one sample of origin, sequenced in a study of blood T cells in healthy people across ages. A sample-barcoded 5' primer and a J-beta primer mix were used in a second PCR of about 7 to 11 cycles. Each CDR3 protein gets one entry after TCRdb re-called the 5' RACE reads with MiXCR. The sample contains 660,000 or so distinct CDR3 sequences, 58% of which appear only once. The sample taken for sequencing was blood. These receptors were collected from a man between 60 and 75 years old in good health.

The V call is TRBV7-6, the J call TRBJ2-1, with 8 bases lining up with TRBD2. The J call may be incorrect, as the DNA end agrees better with TRBJ2-7. The CDR3 has 17 residues. Looked up from germline, CDR1 is SGHVS and CDR2 is FNYEAQ. DNA of the CDR3: TGTGCCAGCAGCTTAGAGGCGGGGGGTCGCTCCTACAATGAGCAGTACTTC. Translating it yields CASSLEAGGRSYNEQYF.

The table lists this clonotype with a few counts. The chain uses TRBV4-1 and TRBJ2-7, with 11 bases fitting TRBD2. The germline CDR1 and CDR2 sequences are MGHRA and YSYEKL. The CDR3 loop spans 15 amino acids. J lost 8 bases, V lost 3 bases, and 9 bases had no gene match. CDR3 sequence reads: CASSHPGTSGNKQYF. CDR3 coding DNA: TGCGCCAGCAGCCACCCCGGGACTAGCGGAAACAAGCAGTACTTC.

This clonotype appeared a few times. V gene TRBV10-3 combines with J gene TRBJ2-3; TRBD2 aligns across 11 bases. V was clipped by 0 bases and J by 7 bases; unmatched bases: 3. Germline-derived CDR1 and CDR2 are ENHRY and SYGVKD. The CDR3 length is 15 residues. Written as DNA, the CDR3 is TGTGCCATCAGTGAGTCCCCTAGCGGGGGGAATACGCAGTATTTT. This gives the protein CAISESPSGGNTQYF.

This clonotype was seen repeatedly, ten times or more. J is TRBJ2-3 and V is TRBV29-1; 10 nucleotides line up with TRBD2. There are 16 residues in the CDR3. CDR1 is SQVTM, CDR2 ANQGSEA, per germline. Losses at the gene ends were 2 bases for V and 4 bases for J; bases not matched to a gene: 9. CDR3 DNA sequence: TGCAGCGTTGAACGACTAGCGGGTAACCCCCCAGATACGCAGTATTTT. Protein: CSVERLAGNPPDTQYF.

This clonotype was seen only a few times. The chain joins TRBV6-2 or TRBV6-3 to TRBJ2-5; D may be TRBD2 (6 bases). With 6 bases removed from V and 2 bases from J, the gap between germline ends came to 28 bases. This CDR3 has 19 residues. Germline V lookup: CDR1 MNHEY, CDR2 SVGEGT. Here the CDR3 reads CASSPLGSGYEYLQETQYF. CDR3 nucleotides: TGTGCCAGCAGCCCTTTGGGGAGCGGGTACGAATATTTGCAAGAGACCCAGTACTTC.

The chain combines TRBV5-4 with TRBJ2-7; unclear D gene. The V and J ends lost 0 bases and 2 bases respectively, with 12 bases between them. Germline V gene data show CDR1 as SGHNT and CDR2 as YYREEE (reference sequence). CDR3 length: 15 amino acids. The CDR3 DNA is TGTGCCAGCAGCTTGGGACCAACCGAGGCCTACGAGCAGTACTTC. Translation gives CASSLGPTEAYEQYF.

The chain couples TRBV5-1 to TRBJ2-5; 10 bases fit TRBD2. CDR1 is SGHRS, CDR2 YFSETQ, per germline. J gave up 6 bases and V 4 bases, and 12 bases lay outside the gene matches. The CDR3 is made up of 16 amino acids. This chain's CDR3 is CASSTQNLAGGKTQYF. The CDR3 DNA follows: TGCGCCAGCAGCACCCAGAACTTAGCGGGGGGTAAGACCCAGTACTTC.

This clonotype was recorded at least ten times. The V gene is TRBV7-6, the J gene TRBJ1-2, with a tentative D call TRBD1 (6 bases). V lost 5 bases and J lost 6, with 13 bases in between. Per the germline V gene, CDR1 is SGHVS and CDR2 is FNYEAQ. This CDR3 has 13 amino acids. CDR3 amino acids: CASSHLTGDGYTF. The CDR3 DNA reads as TGTGCCAGCAGCCACCTGACAGGAGATGGCTACACCTTC.

Only a few counts were recorded for this clonotype. The rearrangement uses TRBV2 and TRBJ1-2, with no clear D. The CDR3 loop spans 13 amino acids. Germline lookup yields CDR1 SNHLY and CDR2 FYNNEI. V was clipped by 9 bases and J by 4 bases, with 15 bases between them. CDR3 DNA: TGTGCCAGTGGAGGCCAGGATCTCTATGGCTACACCTTC. Its protein product is CASGGQDLYGYTF.

There are a few counts of this clonotype. This chain uses TRBV7-9 with TRBJ2-7; D unclear. The V gene's germline CDR1 is SEHNR and CDR2 FQNEAQ (reference sequence). Trimming removed 1 base at V and 4 bases at J, with 14 bases between. The CDR3 loop spans 15 amino acids. This CDR3 is CASSLGGSLVYEQYF. Written as DNA, the CDR3 is TGTGCCAGCAGCTTAGGTGGCAGCCTGGTTTACGAGCAGTACTTC.

This clonotype was counted once. At one of its ends the junction is not consistent with the germline gene, which may arise from a read error. The chain combines TRBV20-1 with TRBJ2-4; D could derive from TRBD1 or TRBD2 (6 bases each). The germline V gene has CDR1 DFQATT and CDR2 SNEGSKA (reference sequence). This CDR3 is built from 15 residues. The CDR3 DNA is TGCAGTGCTAGAGCGGGGGCGTTGGCCAAAAACGTTCAGTACTTC. Amino acids: CSARAGALAKNVQYF.

CDR3 nucleotides: TGCAGTGCTAGAGACTCTAAGGACAGTCGGCAAGAGACCCAGTACTTC. This codes for CSARDSKDSRQETQYF. The chain couples TRBV20-1 to TRBJ2-5; a weak D match, TRBD1 (6 bases). The CDR3 sequence is 16 residues long. The germline V and J ends were trimmed by 0 bases and 2 bases, with 16 bases remaining between them. CDR1 is DFQATT, CDR2 SNEGSKA, per germline (reference sequence).

V and J are TRBV6-5 and TRBJ2-2; possibly TRBD1 for D (6 bases). Germline V gene lookup returns CDR1 MNHEY and CDR2 SVGAGI. V lost 10 bases, J lost 1 base, and 19 bases lay in between. This CDR3 has 16 amino acids. The DNA for the CDR3 is TGTGCCAACCCCCTTAACCGGGACAAGAACACCGGGGAGCTGTTTTTT. It encodes CANPLNRDKNTGELFF.

The V and J genes are TRBV3-1 and TRBJ2-3; the D call may be TRBD1 or TRBD2 (6 bases each). Germline CDR1 is LGHDT and CDR2 is YNNKEL (reference sequence). This CDR3 is built from 17 residues. Trimming removed 0 bases from V and 0 bases from J, with 13 bases in between. CDR3 nucleotide sequence: TGTGCCAGCAGCCAAGATTTGAGGGGGGCTAGCACAGATACGCAGTATTTT. Residues: CASSQDLRGASTDTQYF.

This clonotype was seen a handful of times. The chain uses TRBV2 and TRBJ2-7; 10 bases are shared with TRBD1. This CDR3 region has 17 residues. After removal of 5 bases from V and 1 base from J, the junction contained 11 bases not matched to a gene. Germline loops: CDR1 SNHLY, CDR2 FYNNEI. The CDR3 region has the DNA TGTGCCAGCAGTTCAGACAGGGGGCCGATATTTTCCTACGAGCAGTACTTC. This codes for CASSSDRGPIFSYEQYF.

Points on this clonotype: Its ends do not fully match the called genes, so a read error is possible. The genes are TRBV5-1 and TRBJ2-3; D remains unclear. The J call is doubtful: the DNA matches TRBJ2-7 better. This CDR3 comprises 16 residues. Germline CDR1 reads SGHRS; CDR2 reads YFSETQ. CDR3 nucleotides: TGTGCCAGCAGCTTGGAAGGCAGACAAGGCACAGATACGCAGTACTTC. Protein: CASSLEGRQGTDTQYF.

This chain joins TRBV11-2 and TRBJ2-1, with TRBD1 identical over 10 bases. V lost 4 bases, J lost 9 bases, and 9 bases stayed unmatched. There are 15 residues in the CDR3. Per germline, CDR1 SGHAT and CDR2 FQNNGV. This CDR3 is CASSWGVGTGVEQFF. The CDR3 bases are TGTGCCAGCAGCTGGGGGGTTGGGACAGGGGTTGAGCAGTTCTTC.

This sequence joins TRBV20-1 and TRBJ2-5; TRBD1 is a possible D gene (5 bases). Trimming removed 5 bases at V and 2 bases at J, with 12 bases between. Germline loops: CDR1 DFQATT, CDR2 SNEGSKA (reference sequence). The CDR3 runs 13 residues. The CDR3 sequence is CSAPTDPQETQYF. The CDR3, as DNA: TGCAGTGCTCCGACAGACCCTCAAGAGACCCAGTACTTC.

The J gene is TRBJ2-3, the V gene TRBV6-5, with 9 bases matching TRBD1. CDR1 MNHEY and CDR2 SVGAGI come from the germline V gene. The CDR3 is made up of 16 amino acids. Unmatched junction bases numbered 5, after V lost 2 bases and J lost 2 bases. The CDR3 loop is CASSYVGQGSTDTQYF. The CDR3 nucleotides are TGTGCCAGCAGTTACGTCGGACAGGGGTCCACAGATACGCAGTATTTT.

This chain connects TRBV5-1 to TRBJ2-3; D unresolved. CDR1 and CDR2 from the germline V gene are SGHRS and YFSETQ. This CDR3 has 16 residues. V lost 0 bases to trimming and J lost 2 bases, with 13 bases between them. CDR3 in amino acids: CASSLEGRKLTDTQYF. The CDR3 coding sequence is TGCGCCAGCAGCTTGGAAGGCCGGAAACTCACAGATACGCAGTATTTT.

This clonotype was seen a handful of times. The chain carries TRBV15 and TRBJ2-2; possibly TRBD1 for D (6 bases). The length of the CDR3 is 16 residues. Trimming shortened V by 1 base and J by 7 bases, and 16 bases separated the two germline ends. CDR1 LNHNV and CDR2 YYDKDF come from the germline V gene (reference sequence). The CDR3 region has the DNA TGTGCCACCAGCAGAGCCTCTATGGGGGCAGGCGGGGAGCTGTTTTTT. This gives the protein CATSRASMGAGGELFF.

The CDR3 bases are TGCGCCAGCAGCTTGGATGGTTTGGCCGGGGAGCTGTTTTTT. The encoded protein is CASSLDGLAGELFF. The V and J genes are TRBV5-1 and TRBJ2-2; no definite D call. CDR3 length: 14 amino acids. Germline loops: CDR1 SGHRS, CDR2 YFSETQ. V was shortened by 0 bases and J by 6 bases, with 9 bases between the two germline ends.

V is TRBV5-1 and J is TRBJ1-2, with D unresolved. Germline values: CDR1 SGHRS, CDR2 YFSETQ. Trimming pared 0 bases from V and 6 bases from J, leaving 9 bases between. The CDR3 has 13 residues. CDR3 nucleotides: TGCGCCAGCAGCTTGGCCCGGGATCATGGCTACACCTTC. The encoded protein is CASSLARDHGYTF. The full variable domain, completed using reference TRBV5-1 and TRBJ1-2, is KAGVTQTPRYLIKTRGQQVTLSCSPISGHRSVSWYQQTPGQGLQFLFEYFSETQRNKGNFPGRFSGRQFSNSRSEMNVSTLELGDSALYLCASSLARDHGYTFGSGTRLTVV.

The J gene is TRBJ2-1, the V gene TRBV11-2, with 10 bases matching TRBD2. Unmatched junction bases numbered 9, after V lost 5 bases and J lost 5 bases. The CDR3 contains 16 residues. CDR1 and CDR2 (germline): SGHAT, FQNNGV. In DNA form, the CDR3 reads TGTGCCAGCAGCCCTCCTAGCGGGAGTTGGGACAATGAGCAGTTCTTC. Translated, it gives CASSPPSGSWDNEQFF.

The V gene is TRBV6-5, the J gene TRBJ1-2; TRBD1 matches 9 bases. This CDR3 comprises 14 residues. The V gene end was trimmed by 6 bases and the J gene end by 4 bases; junction bases not matched to a gene: 6. CDR1 is MNHEY and CDR2 is SVGAGI in the germline V gene. CDR3 in amino acids: CASRRPGQGYGYTF. DNA of the CDR3: TGTGCCAGCAGGCGACCGGGACAGGGCTATGGCTACACCTTC.